These T cell receptor beta chains were read from a single sample in a study of T cell changes during pregnancy in multiple sclerosis. Sequencing was performed with immunoSEQ multiplex PCR; in TCRdb, only in-frame clones are kept and a portion is missing. The data contain fewer than 55,000 clones, about 93% of them seen just once; the ten biggest clones take up 0.5%. The sample consisted of CD4+ T cells from peripheral blood mononuclear cells, taken in the third trimester of pregnancy. Receptors were obtained from a female donor with multiple sclerosis, enrolled in a pregnancy study. Both conserved end residues are part of each CDR3. The D gene is left open where the match is weak. Clone size appears in some rows only: once, few, many, or a class for an expanded clone.

clone size: once; V gene: TRBV5-1; D gene: -; J gene: TRBJ2-3; CDR3 DNA: TGCGCCAGCACCGGCGGGGTTGGAAGAACAGATACGCAGTATTTT; CDR3 protein: CASTGGVGRTDTQYF
clone size: -; V gene: TRBV10-2; D gene: TRBD1; J gene: TRBJ1-2; CDR3 DNA: TGCGCCAGCACACGAGGGGGCGCGGGTCATGGCTACACCTTC; CDR3 protein: CASTRGGAGHGYTF
clone size: once; V gene: TRBV19; D gene: -; J gene: TRBJ2-3; CDR3 DNA: TGTGCCAGTAGTATCGGGTGGCGGGGGCGATCTATCACAGATACGCAGTATTTT; CDR3 protein: CASSIGWRGRSITDTQYF
clone size: -; V gene: TRBV11-2; D gene: TRBD2; J gene: TRBJ2-3; CDR3 DNA: TGTGCCAGCATCCCGGGGGGAACAGATACGCAGTATTTT; CDR3 protein: CASIPGGTDTQYF
clone size: -; V gene: TRBV9; D gene: -; J gene: TRBJ1-2; CDR3 DNA: TGTGCCAGCAGCGTAGGTACGAGTCGGGATGGCTACACCTTC; CDR3 protein: CASSVGTSRDGYTF
clone size: -; V gene: TRBV7-9; D gene: -; J gene: TRBJ2-2; CDR3 DNA: TGTGCCAGCAGCCCGAAGGGGACCGGGGAGCTGTTTTTT; CDR3 protein: CASSPKGTGELFF
clone size: -; V gene: TRBV6-1; D gene: TRBD1; J gene: TRBJ2-5; CDR3 DNA: TGTGCCAGCAGTCCGACAGGGGAAGGGGCCCAGTACTTC; CDR3 protein: CASSPTGEGAQYF
clone size: -; V gene: TRBV7-9; D gene: -; J gene: TRBJ2-3; CDR3 DNA: TGTGCCAGCAGCCCAGTAGCCGATACGCAGTATTTT; CDR3 protein: CASSPVADTQYF
clone size: -; V gene: TRBV10-3; D gene: TRBD1; J gene: TRBJ2-2; CDR3 DNA: TGTGCCATCAGTTTCGGACAGGGGGACACCGGGGAGCTGTTTTTT; CDR3 protein: CAISFGQGDTGELFF
clone size: -; V gene: TRBV6-5; D gene: -; J gene: TRBJ2-5; CDR3 DNA: TGTGCCAGCAGTGACTACAGCCTCCAAGAGACCCAGTACTTC; CDR3 protein: CASSDYSLQETQYF
clone size: -; V gene: TRBV11-2; D gene: TRBD1; J gene: TRBJ2-4; CDR3 DNA: TGTGCCAGCAGCTCACTCAGACCCGGGACAGGGTGGATTCAGTACTTC; CDR3 protein: CASSSLRPGTGWIQYF
clone size: -; V gene: TRBV6-6; D gene: TRBD1; J gene: TRBJ1-5; CDR3 DNA: TGTGCCAGCAGTCTACAGGGGAGAGGGCAGCCCCAGCATTTT; CDR3 protein: CASSLQGRGQPQHF
clone size: once; V gene: TRBV19; D gene: -; J gene: TRBJ2-7; CDR3 DNA: TGTGCCAGTAGTATGGACCGGGGGCTAGCGGTCTACGAGCAGTACTTC; CDR3 protein: CASSMDRGLAVYEQYF
clone size: -; V gene: TRBV7-9; D gene: TRBD1; J gene: TRBJ1-2; CDR3 DNA: TGTGCCAGCAGCTTAAGTCCCGACAGGGCCCTTTTCTATGGCTACACCTTC; CDR3 protein: CASSLSPDRALFYGYTF
clone size: -; V gene: TRBV19; D gene: TRBD2; J gene: TRBJ2-3; CDR3 DNA: TGTGCCACCAAGGGAGCGGGGAACACAGATACGCAGTATTTT; CDR3 protein: CATKGAGNTDTQYF
clone size: -; V gene: TRBV5-1; D gene: TRBD1; J gene: TRBJ2-5; CDR3 DNA: TGCGCCAGCAGCTTGGCAGGGGGCGATTACCAAGAGACCCAGTACTTC; CDR3 protein: CASSLAGGDYQETQYF
clone size: -; V gene: TRBV5-8; D gene: -; J gene: TRBJ1-1; CDR3 DNA: TGTGCCAGCAGCTGGGGGCTCACAACTGAAGCTTTCTTT; CDR3 protein: CASSWGLTTEAFF
clone size: -; V gene: TRBV5-1; D gene: TRBD1; J gene: TRBJ2-6; CDR3 DNA: TGCGCCAGCAGCTTGATTCTAGGGGGCCCCTCTGGGGCCAACGTCCTGACTTTC; CDR3 protein: CASSLILGGPSGANVLTF
clone size: -; V gene: TRBV6-5; D gene: TRBD1; J gene: TRBJ1-2; CDR3 DNA: TGTGCCAGCAGACCGGGACAGGATCCTTATGGCTACACCTTC; CDR3 protein: CASRPGQDPYGYTF
clone size: -; V gene: TRBV5-1; D gene: -; J gene: TRBJ1-1; CDR3 DNA: TGCGCCAGCAGCCACCCGGGGAAGGGAATGAACACTGAAGCTTTCTTT; CDR3 protein: CASSHPGKGMNTEAFF
clone size: -; V gene: TRBV11-2; D gene: -; J gene: TRBJ2-7; CDR3 DNA: TGTGCCAGCAGCTCATTTCCGGGACACTCCTACGAGCAGTACTTC; CDR3 protein: CASSSFPGHSYEQYF
clone size: -; V gene: TRBV4-2; D gene: -; J gene: TRBJ2-1; CDR3 DNA: TGTGCCAGCAGCCAAGGGGGCGCTAGCTCCTACAATGAGCAGTTCTTC; CDR3 protein: CASSQGGASSYNEQFF
clone size: -; V gene: TRBV9; D gene: TRBD1; J gene: TRBJ1-4; CDR3 DNA: TGTGCCAGCAGCGCGGAACCACCGGGACAGGGTTATGAAAAACTGTTTTTT; CDR3 protein: CASSAEPPGQGYEKLFF